These 29 T cell receptor beta chains originate from one sample sequenced in a study of cytomegalovirus exposure and HLA in healthy donors (dated by TCRdb to between 2016 and 2019). Libraries were made using the immunoSEQ multiplex PCR assay. For the multiplex PCR, a mixture combining 60 forward primers for TCR Vbeta segments and 13 reverse primers for TCR Jbeta segments was used. Sourced from immuneACCESS, this table was stored by TCRdb with only in-frame sequences that have V and J called. A share of the clones is absent; for the studies checked, an unresolved V gene accounts for under half, and the remainder has no known explanation. This sample lists approximately 210,000 clones; over 75% were detected once. The top ten clones comprise 1.8% of the sample. Sequenced sample: PBMCs. These receptors were collected from a male donor in good health and CMV-seronegative.

V is TRBV2 and J is TRBJ2-2; TRBD2 is a possible D gene (6 bases). The CDR3 loop spans 13 amino acids. Germline lookup yields CDR1 SNHLY and CDR2 FYNNEI. The ends were cut back, 11 bases at V and 5 bases at J, with 15 bases in the middle. CDR3 bases: TGTGCCGGAGGGGTAATGGGGACCGGGGAGCTGTTTTTT. Protein: CAGGVMGTGELFF.

This chain joins TRBV10-3 and TRBJ2-2; perhaps TRBD1 as D (5 bases). V lost 7 bases and J 4 bases, leaving 10 bases between the germline ends. From germline, CDR1 is ENHRY and CDR2 SYGVKD. CDR3 length equals 13 residues. CDR3 nucleotide sequence: TGTGCCATCACTGGGGCGGTCACCGGGGAGCTGTTTTTT. This gives the protein CAITGAVTGELFF.

CDR3: CASSIYPEQGRTEAFF. The CDR3 nucleotides read TGTGCCAGTAGTATTTATCCGGAACAGGGTCGGACTGAAGCTTTCTTT. The chain couples TRBV19 to TRBJ1-1; weak D call: TRBD1 (6 bases). CDR1 and CDR2 from the germline V gene are LNHDA and SQIVND (reference sequence). Trimming removed 3 bases at V and 5 bases at J, with 19 bases between. There are 16 residues in the CDR3.

This chain joins TRBV5-1 and TRBJ1-3; TRBD1 matches 8 bases. The trim removed 2 bases at V and 0 bases at J, leaving 7 bases unmatched. The CDR3 runs 17 residues. Germline assignment: CDR1 SGHRS and CDR2 YFSETQ. The CDR3 DNA is TGCGCCAGCAGCTTCCTGGGGGACAGGAGCTCTGGAAACACCATATATTTT. Encoded protein: CASSFLGDRSSGNTIYF.

The chain uses TRBV11-1 and TRBJ2-5; 14 bases match TRBD2. This CDR3 contains 17 residues. V was pared by 2 bases and J by 3 bases, with 5 bases of the junction left unmatched. Germline V gives CDR1 SGHAT, CDR2 FQDESV (reference sequence). CDR3 loop: CASSLHTGLAGEETQYF. The CDR3 nucleotides are TGTGCCAGCAGCTTACATACGGGACTAGCGGGAGAAGAGACCCAGTACTTC.

The chain is built from TRBV6-1 and TRBJ2-5, with 7 bases fitting TRBD2. V lost 2 bases to trimming and J lost 3 bases; unmatched junction nucleotides: 12. The CDR3 has 17 residues. Germline V CDR1 and CDR2: MNHNS, SASEGT. CDR3 loop: CASSETPDWAGEETQYF. The CDR3 coding sequence is TGTGCCAGCAGTGAAACTCCCGATTGGGCGGGAGAAGAGACCCAGTACTTC.

V and J are TRBV2 and TRBJ2-2; unclear D gene. The CDR3 contains 14 residues. Trimming removed 7 bases at V and 4 bases at J, with 13 bases between. Looked up from germline, CDR1 is SNHLY and CDR2 is FYNNEI. CDR3: CASNWNRFTGELFF. CDR3 sequence (DNA): TGTGCCAGCAATTGGAACAGATTCACCGGGGAGCTGTTTTTT.

The rearrangement uses TRBV7-9 and TRBJ2-7; TRBD2 matches at 15 bases. Germline CDR1 and CDR2: SEHNR and FQNEAQ (reference sequence). V lost 3 bases to trimming and J lost 5 bases; unmatched junction nucleotides: 5. The CDR3 runs 16 residues. The CDR3 nucleotides are TGTGCCAGCAGCTTTGGGACTAGCGGGAGGCTGGACGAGCAGTACTTC. Translated, it gives CASSFGTSGRLDEQYF.

This clone occurred a few times. The chain couples TRBV11-1 to TRBJ2-7; the D gene is possibly TRBD2 (5 bases). Per germline, CDR1 SGHAT and CDR2 FQDESV (reference sequence). The CDR3 contains 12 residues. V gave up 6 bases and J gave up 3 bases, with 9 bases separating them. The CDR3 is CASRTGSYEQYF. The CDR3, as DNA: TGTGCCAGCAGAACGGGGAGCTACGAGCAGTACTTC.

V usage is TRBV5-5 and J usage is TRBJ1-1, with 9 positions matching TRBD1. With V trimmed by 4 bases and J by 7 bases, 8 bases remained unmatched. Germline CDR1 is SGHKS and CDR2 is YYEKEE (reference sequence). The length of the CDR3 is 14 residues. For the CDR3, the DNA is TGTGCCAGCAGCGGCCGGGACAGGGACCTTGAAGCTTTCTTT. Amino acid sequence: CASSGRDRDLEAFF.

This chain connects TRBV7-8 to TRBJ1-2; D is possibly TRBD1 (5 bases). Trimming removed 4 bases at V and 8 bases at J, with 20 bases between. The CDR3 length is 15 residues. Per germline, CDR1 SGHVS and CDR2 FQNEAQ. CDR3 sequence (DNA): TGTGCCAGCAGCTCTAGGGACTATCCTACCACGGGCTACACCTTC. Translated, it gives CASSSRDYPTTGYTF.

V is TRBV6-1 and J is TRBJ1-1; possibly TRBD1 for D (5 bases). CDR1 and CDR2 from the germline V gene are MNHNS and SASEGT. CDR3 length: 12 residues. CDR3 DNA: TGTGCTCTCGGCAGGGCAAACACTGAAGCTTTCTTT. Amino acid sequence: CALGRANTEAFF.

The V call is TRBV14, the J call TRBJ2-5; 9 bases match TRBD2. The J call may be in error: the DNA end matches TRBJ2-7 better. CDR1 is SGHDN and CDR2 is FVKESK in the germline V gene. The CDR3 length is 15 residues. As DNA, the CDR3 is TGTGCCAGCAGCCGTCAGGGACTAGCATCCTACGAGCAGTACTTC. Amino acids: CASSRQGLASYEQYF.

V is TRBV11-3 and J is TRBJ1-3; tentative D call: TRBD1 (5 bases). The CDR3 is made up of 15 amino acids. The germline gives CDR1 SGHNT, CDR2 YENEEA. The germline V and J ends were trimmed by 2 bases and 2 bases, with 10 bases remaining between them. The CDR3 coding sequence is TGTGCCAGCAGCTTAAGGGGCTCACCTGGAAACACCATATATTTT. Amino acids: CASSLRGSPGNTIYF.

The V gene is TRBV7-9, the J gene TRBJ2-3; 7 bases map to TRBD1. V lost 8 bases to trimming and J lost 3 bases; unmatched junction nucleotides: 8. The CDR3 sequence is 14 residues long. Germline values: CDR1 SEHNR, CDR2 FQNEAQ (reference sequence). For the CDR3, the DNA is TGTGCCAGCCCCCCGAGACAGGGTACAGATACGCAGTATTTT. The encoded protein is CASPPRQGTDTQYF.

The chain is built from TRBV11-2 and TRBJ1-1; D remains ambiguous. Germline CDR1 reads SGHAT; CDR2 reads FQNNGV. With 5 bases removed from V and 3 bases from J, the gap between germline ends came to 7 bases. The CDR3 is made up of 12 amino acids. The CDR3 sequence: CASSLLDTEAFF. The CDR3 region has the DNA TGTGCCAGCAGCCTCTTAGACACTGAAGCTTTCTTT.

The rearrangement joins TRBV7-9 to TRBJ2-1, with 13 bases aligning to TRBD2. Germline CDR1 SEHNR, CDR2 FQNEAQ (reference sequence). V lost 6 bases and J lost 6; bases outside the gene matches: 8. This CDR3 spans 16 amino acids. The CDR3 loop reads CASRPGLAGDRNEQFF. DNA for the CDR3: TGTGCCAGCAGACCCGGACTAGCGGGAGATCGCAATGAGCAGTTCTTC.

This clone was recorded once. The junction departs from germline at one end; a sequencing error may be responsible. The chain carries TRBV7-7 and TRBJ2-5; the D is unclear. CDR3 size: 14 residues. CDR1 and CDR2 from the germline V gene are SSHAT and FNYEAQ (reference sequence). The CDR3 loop reads CASSLVGSVETQYF. The CDR3 coding sequence is TGTGCTAGCAGCTTAGTCGGTTCTGTAGAGACCCAGTACTTC.

The chain links TRBV21-1 to TRBJ1-4; TRBD1 is the table's D call, not checked against the DNA. TRBV21-1 is recorded as a pseudogene. The CDR3 contains 15 residues. The CDR3 DNA reads as TGTGCCAGCAGCACCTGGACAGCAACTAATGAAAAACTGTTTTTT. This gives the protein CASSTWTATNEKLFF.

The rearrangement links TRBV19 to TRBJ2-3; 11 nucleotides agree with TRBD2. The length of the CDR3 is 16 residues. Germline values: CDR1 LNHDA, CDR2 SQIVND (reference sequence). Germline trimming cut 6 bases from V and 0 bases from J; bases unmatched to any gene: 5. The CDR3 loop is CASRITSGGSTDTQYF. The CDR3 bases are TGTGCCAGTAGGATTACTAGCGGGGGTAGCACAGATACGCAGTATTTT.

The genes are TRBV28 and TRBJ1-2; a weak D match, TRBD1 (6 bases). Germline CDR1 and CDR2: MDHEN and SYDVKM. The CDR3 is made up of 13 amino acids. Trimming shortened V by 6 bases and J by 8 bases, and 16 bases separated the two germline ends. CDR3 sequence reads: CASRTTGRRGYTF. The CDR3, as DNA: TGTGCCAGCAGGACTACAGGGCGTAGAGGCTACACCTTC.

The rearrangement joins TRBV27 to TRBJ1-2; 9 positions agree with TRBD1. J lost 2 bases, V lost 6 bases, and 7 bases had no gene match. This CDR3 is 15 amino acids long. Germline V gene lookup returns CDR1 MNHEY and CDR2 SMNVEV (reference sequence). CDR3 amino acids: CASRPTGGVNYGYTF. The CDR3 coding sequence is TGTGCCAGCAGGCCGACAGGGGGGGTAAACTATGGCTACACCTTC.

This chain joins TRBV27 and TRBJ1-2, with 7 bases lining up with TRBD1. The CDR3 contains 13 residues. Trimming at V came to 7 bases and at J to 6 bases, leaving 8 bases not matched to a gene. CDR1 is MNHEY and CDR2 is SMNVEV in the germline V gene (reference sequence). CDR3 protein: CASKRQGVHGYTF. The CDR3 DNA follows: TGTGCCAGCAAAAGGCAGGGGGTTCATGGCTACACCTTC.

The chain links TRBV9 to TRBJ1-1; 8 bases are shared with TRBD1. CDR1 is SGDLS, CDR2 YYNGEE, per germline. After removal of 3 bases from V and 3 bases from J, the junction contained 16 bases not matched to a gene. The CDR3 has 18 residues. CDR3 sequence: CASSGSPGQGPTDTEAFF. The CDR3, as DNA: TGTGCCAGCAGCGGTAGCCCAGGACAGGGCCCAACGGACACTGAAGCTTTCTTT.

The rearrangement uses TRBV25-1 and TRBJ1-4; a weak D match, TRBD1 (6 bases). V lost 5 bases to trimming and J lost 4 bases, with 20 bases between them. This CDR3 comprises 17 residues. Germline V gene lookup returns CDR1 MGHDK and CDR2 SYGVNS. The CDR3 coding sequence is TGTGCCAGCAGTAACCCAGGCGTGGGACACAGTAATGAAAAACTGTTTTTT. This codes for CASSNPGVGHSNEKLFF. The complete variable domain, with remaining parts taken from reference TRBV25-1 and TRBJ1-4, reads EADIYQTPRYLVIGTGKKITLECSQTMGHDKMYWYQQDPGMELHLIHYSYGVNSTEKGDLSSESTVSRIRTEHFPLTLESARPSHTSQYLCASSNPGVGHSNEKLFFGSGTQLSVL.

The chain couples TRBV19 to TRBJ1-2, with a weak D call TRBD1 (6 bases). The germline CDR1 and CDR2 sequences are LNHDA and SQIVND (reference sequence). The CDR3 loop spans 14 amino acids. Deletions cut 5 bases from V and 1 base from J, with 11 bases between. CDR3 residues: CASSPQGYNYGYTF. The DNA for the CDR3 is TGTGCCAGTAGTCCACAGGGCTATAACTATGGCTACACCTTC.

The V and J genes are TRBV6-1 and TRBJ2-5; tentatively, D is TRBD2 (5 bases). Between the trimmed V and J ends, which lost 6 bases and 4 bases, there was a span of 15 bases. This CDR3 has 14 amino acids. Per the germline V gene, CDR1 is MNHNS and CDR2 is SASEGT. The CDR3 loop reads CASRESGVRETQYF. The CDR3 coding sequence is TGTGCCAGCAGGGAATCCGGGGTTCGAGAGACCCAGTACTTC.

The chain's CDR3 is CASSAGSNGNTEAFF. In DNA form, the CDR3 reads TGTGCCAGCAGCGCGGGGAGCAACGGGAACACTGAAGCTTTCTTT. This chain uses TRBV5-4 with TRBJ1-1; no reliable D call. Germline CDR1 reads SGHNT; CDR2 reads YYREEE (reference sequence). V was trimmed by 4 bases and J by 1 base, leaving 14 bases between them. The CDR3 has 15 residues.

The chain combines TRBV27 with TRBJ2-7, with TRBD2 matching 7 bases. The CDR3 length is 14 residues. V shed 2 bases, J shed 1 base, and the junction held 2 bases outside the gene matches. Germline CDR1 and CDR2: MNHEY and SMNVEV (reference sequence). The CDR3 sequence is CASSLNGRSYEQYF. The CDR3 region has the DNA TGTGCCAGCAGTTTAAACGGGAGGTCCTACGAGCAGTACTTC.